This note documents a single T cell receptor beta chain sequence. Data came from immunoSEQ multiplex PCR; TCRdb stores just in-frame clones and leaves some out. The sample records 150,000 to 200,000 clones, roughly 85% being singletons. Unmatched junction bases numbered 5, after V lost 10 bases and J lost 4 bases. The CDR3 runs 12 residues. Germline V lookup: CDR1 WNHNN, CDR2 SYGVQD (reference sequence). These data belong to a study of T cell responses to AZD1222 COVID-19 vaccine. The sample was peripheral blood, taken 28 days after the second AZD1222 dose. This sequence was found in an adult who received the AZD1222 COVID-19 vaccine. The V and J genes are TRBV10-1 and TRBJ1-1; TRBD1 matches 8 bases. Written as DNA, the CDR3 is TGCGCCACCCAGGGGGCTGCCACTGAAGCTTTCTTT. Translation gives CATQGAATEAFF.